These 25 T cell receptor beta chains were all obtained from the same sample, sequenced in a study of T cell clonotyping in hematopoietic cell transplantation. Time point defined: recipient sample about 28 days before transplant, after cytoreduction. Sequencing was performed with immunoSEQ multiplex PCR; in TCRdb, only in-frame clones are kept and a portion is missing. The profile shows about 36,000 clones, 95% of them singletons. Sequences were derived from peripheral blood mononuclear cells, sampled before stem cell transplant. All receptors come from a man aged 35 to 55 with chronic myeloid leukemia. Some clones in this sample may be carry-over from other donors' samples.

The chain uses TRBV7-2 and TRBJ2-5; 9 nucleotides line up with TRBD2. The CDR3 has 18 amino acids. Germline values: CDR1 SGHTA, CDR2 FQGNSA. Trimming at V came to 1 base and at J to 5 bases, leaving 14 bases not matched to a gene. Here the CDR3 reads CASSLVWAGGPSGETQYF. CDR3 DNA sequence: TGTGCCAGCAGCTTAGTTTGGGCGGGGGGGCCGTCAGGCGAGACCCAGTACTTC.

The chain joins TRBV6-1 to TRBJ1-1; D uncertain. The CDR3 runs to 15 residues. CDR1 MNHNS and CDR2 SASEGT come from the germline V gene. The ends were cut back, 4 bases at V and 0 bases at J, with 12 bases in the middle. CDR3 coding DNA: TGTGCCAGCAGTGCTCGACCGACCCTGAACACTGAAGCTTTCTTT. This codes for CASSARPTLNTEAFF.

The chain links TRBV4-1 to TRBJ1-2; tentative D call: TRBD1 (5 bases). The CDR3 is 19 amino acids. CDR1 and CDR2 from the germline V gene are MGHRA and YSYEKL. V was shortened by 3 bases and J by 5 bases, with 28 bases between the two germline ends. CDR3 in amino acids: CASSHLARRGPTPLYGYTF. CDR3 DNA: TGCGCCAGCAGCCATCTCGCCAGGCGGGGCCCGACGCCCCTTTATGGCTACACCTTC.

The CDR3 spells CASSLAYYRVSTEAFF. CDR3 sequence (DNA): TGTGCCAGCAGCTTAGCGTACTACCGGGTTTCTACTGAAGCTTTCTTT. J is TRBJ1-1 and V is TRBV7-9; no reliable D call. The CDR3 has 16 amino acids. The ends were cut back, 0 bases at V and 5 bases at J, with 16 bases in the middle. CDR1 SEHNR and CDR2 FQNEAQ come from the germline V gene (reference sequence).

The chain employs TRBV28 and TRBJ2-5; D is undetermined. The assigned J gene may be wrong: the sequence end matches TRBJ2-7 better. The CDR3 loop spans 11 amino acids. Germline CDR1 reads MDHEN; CDR2 reads SYDVKM. Written as DNA, the CDR3 is TGTGCCAGCGGGTTAACCTACGAGCAGTACTTC. Protein sequence: CASGLTYEQYF.

This chain connects TRBV7-8 to TRBJ2-1; D could derive from TRBD1 or TRBD2 (5 bases each). CDR1 is SGHVS and CDR2 is FQNEAQ in the germline V gene. The CDR3 is 16 residues long. Deletions cut 2 bases from V and 2 bases from J, with 13 bases between. CDR3 nucleotide sequence: TGTGCCAGCAGCTTAACCGGGACGGTTACCTACAATGAGCAGTTCTTC. This translates into CASSLTGTVTYNEQFF.

This chain joins TRBV10-3 and TRBJ1-5; D is perhaps TRBD1 (5 bases). Trimming stripped 4 bases from V and 7 bases from J, with 14 bases between. Germline V gene sequence: CDR1 ENHRY, CDR2 SYGVKD. This CDR3 has 14 amino acids. DNA for the CDR3: TGTGCCATCAGTGGGGGGGGGAGGGCCCAGCCCCAGCATTTT. Translation gives CAISGGGRAQPQHF.

The chain links TRBV5-1 to TRBJ1-4; tentative D call: TRBD1 (6 bases). The germline CDR1 and CDR2 sequences are SGHRS and YFSETQ. The CDR3 loop spans 14 amino acids. The V and J ends lost 5 bases and 6 bases respectively, with 14 bases between them. The CDR3 DNA is TGCGCCAGCAGTTTCCGGGACACAGATGAAAAACTGTTTTTT. Translation gives CASSFRDTDEKLFF.

The V and J genes are TRBV28 and TRBJ1-5; D possibly corresponds to TRBD1 (6 bases). CDR1 is MDHEN and CDR2 is SYDVKM in the germline V gene. This CDR3 has 16 residues. V shed 6 bases and J shed 3 bases, with 18 bases lying between them. The CDR3 reads CASRQGEGRLNQPQHF. CDR3 DNA: TGTGCCAGCAGACAGGGAGAGGGTAGGCTCAATCAGCCCCAGCATTTT.

This clone was observed once. The genes are TRBV5-1 and TRBJ1-6; D is possibly TRBD1 (5 bases). Trimming shortened V by 4 bases and J by 10 bases, and 15 bases separated the two germline ends. Per the germline V gene, CDR1 is SGHRS and CDR2 is YFSETQ. CDR3 length: 14 amino acids. CDR3: CASSPQDSNSPLHF. The CDR3 coding sequence is TGCGCCAGCAGCCCACAGGATTCCAACTCACCCCTCCACTTT.

The rearrangement links TRBV7-6 to TRBJ2-7; tentative D call: TRBD2 (6 bases). Trimming cost V 1 base and J 6 bases, with 19 bases left between them. The CDR3 spans 16 residues. Germline loops: CDR1 SGHVS, CDR2 FNYEAQ. CDR3 coding DNA: TGTGCCAGCAGCTTAGGAGGGTACGGAGGGTCGGGCGAGCAGTACTTC. This translates into CASSLGGYGGSGEQYF.

This clone was counted once. This chain links TRBV30 with TRBJ1-2; the D is unclear. Germline assignment: CDR1 GTSNPN and CDR2 SVGIG (reference sequence). V was trimmed by 0 bases and J by 1 base, leaving 6 bases between them. The CDR3 has 13 residues. Here the CDR3 reads CAWSVGSNYGYTF. The CDR3 DNA reads as TGTGCCTGGAGTGTCGGGAGTAACTATGGCTACACCTTC.

The chain employs TRBV9 and TRBJ1-1, with TRBD1 matching over 7 bases. CDR1 and CDR2 from the germline V gene are SGDLS and YYNGEE. Unmatched junction bases numbered 8, after V lost 0 bases and J lost 0 bases. The CDR3 has 17 residues. CDR3 DNA sequence: TGTGCCAGCAGCGTAGCCGCAGGGACAGCGATGAACACTGAAGCTTTCTTT. It translates to CASSVAAGTAMNTEAFF.

The rearrangement uses TRBV4-3 and TRBJ1-2; 7 bases map to TRBD1. Germline V gene sequence: CDR1 LGHNA, CDR2 YSLEER. The CDR3 sequence is 15 residues long. With 3 bases clipped from V and 3 bases from J, the junction kept 7 bases outside the gene matches. Written as DNA, the CDR3 is TGCGCCAGCAGCCAGAGACAGGGCGGATACTATGGCTACACCTTC. Translated: CASSQRQGGYYGYTF.

CDR3 sequence reads: CAWSVHRGGYGYTF. The CDR3 DNA reads as TGTGCCTGGAGTGTACACAGGGGAGGCTATGGCTACACCTTC. This chain links TRBV30 with TRBJ1-2; 7 bases are a match to TRBD1. The CDR3 spans 14 residues. Germline CDR1 is GTSNPN and CDR2 is SVGIG (reference sequence). With V trimmed by 0 bases and J by 4 bases, 5 bases remained unmatched.

This clone was observed once. The V and J genes are TRBV18 and TRBJ2-5; D is ambiguous. Germline CDR1 reads KGHSH; CDR2 reads LQKENI. Trimming took 0 bases from V and 5 from J, leaving 4 bases between them. The CDR3 totals 12 residues. The CDR3 region is CASSPPRETQYF. The CDR3 region has the DNA TGTGCCAGCTCACCACCGAGGGAGACCCAGTACTTC.

V usage is TRBV2 and J usage is TRBJ2-7; 11 nucleotides match TRBD2. The J segment lost 3 bases and the V segment lost 2 bases, leaving 3 bases of the junction unmatched. Germline lookup yields CDR1 SNHLY and CDR2 FYNNEI. CDR3 length: 15 residues. The CDR3 sequence: CASSERTSGLYEQYF. CDR3 coding DNA: TGTGCCAGCAGTGAACGGACTAGCGGGCTCTACGAGCAGTACTTC. Looking up the rest from reference TRBV2 and TRBJ2-7 gives the full variable domain: EPEVTQTPSHQVTQMGQEVILRCVPISNHLYFYWYRQILGQKVEFLVSFYNNEISEKSEIFDDQFSVERPDGSNFTLKIRSTKLEDSAMYFCASSERTSGLYEQYFGPGTRLTVT.

The sample holds one count of this clone. The chain combines TRBV9 with TRBJ2-2; TRBD2 matches at 12 bases. CDR3 length: 21 residues. Germline CDR1 SGDLS, CDR2 YYNGEE. J lost 4 bases, V lost 0 bases, and 16 bases had no gene match. CDR3 amino acids: CASSVELAGGHSKGITGELFF. The CDR3 region has the DNA TGTGCCAGCAGCGTAGAACTAGCGGGGGGCCACTCCAAAGGTATCACCGGGGAGCTGTTTTTT.

The chain combines TRBV5-6 with TRBJ2-3; TRBD1 is a possible D gene (5 bases). There are 16 residues in the CDR3. The germline gives CDR1 SGHDT, CDR2 YYEEEE. The germline V and J ends were trimmed by 4 bases and 2 bases, with 17 bases remaining between them. The CDR3 loop reads CASSARAASFTDTQYF. The CDR3, as DNA: TGTGCCAGCAGCGCCAGGGCCGCCTCCTTCACAGATACGCAGTATTTT. Combining the CDR3 with reference TRBV5-6 and TRBJ2-3 gives the whole variable domain DAGVTQSPTHLIKTRGQQVTLRCSPKSGHDTVSWYQQALGQGPQFIFQYYEEEERQRGNFPDRFSGHQFPNYSSELNVNALLLGDSALYLCASSARAASFTDTQYFGPGTRLTVL.

The chain has TRBV7-6 and TRBJ1-2, with 8 nucleotides matching TRBD1. This CDR3 region has 12 residues. V lost 5 bases to trimming and J lost 7 bases; unmatched junction nucleotides: 3. The germline V gene has CDR1 SGHVS and CDR2 FNYEAQ. The DNA for the CDR3 is TGTGCCAGCAGCCTACAGGGGGGTGGCTACACCTTC. Translation gives CASSLQGGGYTF.

This sequence joins TRBV30 and TRBJ2-3; D is perhaps TRBD2 (5 bases). Germline V gene lookup returns CDR1 GTSNPN and CDR2 SVGIG (reference sequence). This CDR3 has 15 residues. V was clipped by 4 bases and J by 3 bases, with 17 bases between them. CDR3 bases: TGTGCCTGGACGCGGGCCTCCGTAATGACAGATACGCAGTATTTT. Protein: CAWTRASVMTDTQYF.

The chain couples TRBV5-1 to TRBJ1-1; 7 nucleotides match TRBD1. Germline V gives CDR1 SGHRS, CDR2 YFSETQ. This CDR3 has 14 residues. The trim removed 4 bases at V and 0 bases at J, leaving 3 bases unmatched. The CDR3 bases are TGCGCCAGCAGCAGGGACAGTATGAACACTGAAGCTTTCTTT. Amino acid sequence: CASSRDSMNTEAFF.

The chain is built from TRBV4-1 and TRBJ2-2; 10 bases line up with TRBD1. CDR1 is MGHRA and CDR2 is YSYEKL in the germline V gene. After removal of 4 bases from V and 6 bases from J, the junction contained 8 bases not matched to a gene. The CDR3 is 16 residues long. The CDR3 bases are TGCGCCAGCAGCCCGCCCGGGACAGGGGAGGCCGGGGAGCTGTTTTTT. It is translated as CASSPPGTGEAGELFF.

This clone was seen a single time. The chain is built from TRBV11-3 and TRBJ2-2; D unclear. Germline CDR1 SGHNT, CDR2 YENEEA. This CDR3 has 16 amino acids. Trimming took off 5 bases at V and 1 base at J, with 14 bases between the two ends. CDR3 in DNA: TGTGCCAGCAGCCCAACATGGACCGAGAACACCGGGGAGCTGTTTTTT. Its protein product is CASSPTWTENTGELFF.

The V call is TRBV28, the J call TRBJ1-2, with 10 bases fitting TRBD1. V gave up 10 bases and J gave up 1 base; unmatched junction bases: 6. CDR1 is MDHEN, CDR2 SYDVKM, per germline. The CDR3 covers 14 residues. The CDR3 protein is CATRQGARNYGYTF. The CDR3 coding sequence is TGTGCCACCCGACAGGGGGCCCGTAACTATGGCTACACCTTC.